This record concerns one TCR beta chain sequence. This CDR3 region has 14 residues. CDR1 and CDR2 (germline): LNHDA, SQIVND (reference sequence). V dropped 11 bases and J dropped 4; count of bases not matched to a gene: 12. This record comes from a study of cytomegalovirus exposure and HLA in healthy donors. The PCR had 60 Vbeta and 13 Jbeta primers. Sequenced by immunoSEQ multiplex PCR; TCRdb stores in-frame clones only, minus some. The table shows about 98,000 clones, with under 85% occurring only once. The sequenced material came from PBMCs. The chain couples TRBV19 to TRBJ2-7, with 9 bases that match TRBD1. This receptor was taken from a man aged 18 to 29 in good health and CMV-seropositive. This CDR3 reads CASIGTGSGYEQYF. CDR3 bases: TGTGCCTCCATCGGGACAGGGTCCGGTTACGAGCAGTACTTC.